One and the same sample provided the 3 T cell receptor beta chains below, sequenced in a study of cytomegalovirus exposure and HLA in healthy donors. Here immunoSEQ multiplex PCR was the method, and the copy in TCRdb shows in-frame clones only, minus some. The top ten hold more than 0.6% of the sample, which has 65,000 to 85,000 clones, 85% to 95% seen once. Material: PBMCs. These receptors all stem from a woman younger than 35 in good health and CMV-seronegative.

This sequence joins TRBV5-6 and TRBJ2-1; TRBD1 agrees at 10 bases. V was pared by 3 bases and J by 4 bases, with 16 bases of the junction left unmatched. This CDR3 spans 19 amino acids. The germline CDR1 and CDR2 sequences are SGHDT and YYEEEE. The CDR3 DNA follows: TGTGCCAGCAGCTCGTCCGGGACAGGGGCGCGGAGCGGATACAATGAGCAGTTCTTC. Its protein is CASSSSGTGARSGYNEQFF.

The rearrangement uses TRBV4-3 and TRBJ2-3; 10 nucleotides align to TRBD2. J lost 2 bases, V lost 3 bases, and 8 bases had no gene match. The germline gives CDR1 LGHNA, CDR2 YSLEER. There are 17 residues in the CDR3. The CDR3 region is CASSHGLAGANTDTQYF. Written as DNA, the CDR3 is TGCGCCAGCAGCCATGGGCTAGCGGGGGCCAACACAGATACGCAGTATTTT.

J is TRBJ2-7 and V is TRBV11-2; 8 nucleotides match TRBD2. Germline V gene data show CDR1 as SGHAT and CDR2 as FQNNGV. V shed 5 bases, J shed 4 bases, and the junction held 13 bases outside the gene matches. There are 16 residues in the CDR3. The CDR3 DNA is TGTGCCAGCAGCACGGCGAGACGGGAGGGCCGGTACGAGCAGTACTTC. It translates to CASSTARREGRYEQYF.